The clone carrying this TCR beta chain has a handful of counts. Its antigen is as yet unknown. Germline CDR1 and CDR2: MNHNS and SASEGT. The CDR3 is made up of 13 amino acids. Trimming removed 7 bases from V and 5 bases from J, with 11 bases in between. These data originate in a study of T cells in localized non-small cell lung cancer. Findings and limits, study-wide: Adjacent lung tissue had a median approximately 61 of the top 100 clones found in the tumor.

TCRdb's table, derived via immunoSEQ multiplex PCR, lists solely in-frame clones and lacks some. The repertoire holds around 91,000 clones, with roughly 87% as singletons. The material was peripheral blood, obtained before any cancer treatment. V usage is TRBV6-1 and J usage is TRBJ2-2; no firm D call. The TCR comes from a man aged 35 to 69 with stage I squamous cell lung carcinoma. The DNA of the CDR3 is TGTGCCAGCATGATTGGTCATACCGGGGAGCTGTTTTTT. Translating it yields CASMIGHTGELFF.